A single T cell receptor (beta chain) is shown here with its context. Its matching antigen is unknown. The sample belongs to a study of T-cell memory formation after mild COVID-19. Whole-study results and caveats: Contracting clones, day 15 to 85, had balanced CD4/CD8, and later expanders favored CD4+. Second-wave clones with a day 37 peak had unconfirmed SARS-CoV-2 specificity. Contracting CD4+ clones lay largely in CM and EM, with CD8+ ones residing in EMRA.

TCRdb processed the 5' RACE reads anew with MiXCR; each CDR3 protein has one entry. The sample has about 540,000 distinct CDR3 sequences; roughly 21% are singletons. The trim removed 2 bases at V and 3 bases at J, leaving 7 bases unmatched. The CDR3 length is 16 residues. CDR1 and CDR2 (germline): SGDLS, YYNGEE. This clonotype was obtained from an adult woman who had mild COVID-19 (a few samples of this study predate the infection). Cell type and time point are not known. The sequencing input was PBMCs or a T cell subset sorted from them (not recorded which). J is TRBJ2-3 and V is TRBV9; TRBD1 matches at 9 bases. The CDR3 bases are TGTGCCAGCAGCGTCGCCGGACAGGGGCGAACAGATACGCAGTATTTT. Protein sequence: CASSVAGQGRTDTQYF. The full variable domain, its missing parts supplied by reference TRBV9 and TRBJ2-3, is DSGVTQTPKHLITATGQRVTLRCSPRSGDLSVYWYQQSLDQGLQFLIQYYNGEERAKGNILERFSAQQFPDLHSELNLSSLELGDSALYFCASSVAGQGRTDTQYFGPGTRLTVL.